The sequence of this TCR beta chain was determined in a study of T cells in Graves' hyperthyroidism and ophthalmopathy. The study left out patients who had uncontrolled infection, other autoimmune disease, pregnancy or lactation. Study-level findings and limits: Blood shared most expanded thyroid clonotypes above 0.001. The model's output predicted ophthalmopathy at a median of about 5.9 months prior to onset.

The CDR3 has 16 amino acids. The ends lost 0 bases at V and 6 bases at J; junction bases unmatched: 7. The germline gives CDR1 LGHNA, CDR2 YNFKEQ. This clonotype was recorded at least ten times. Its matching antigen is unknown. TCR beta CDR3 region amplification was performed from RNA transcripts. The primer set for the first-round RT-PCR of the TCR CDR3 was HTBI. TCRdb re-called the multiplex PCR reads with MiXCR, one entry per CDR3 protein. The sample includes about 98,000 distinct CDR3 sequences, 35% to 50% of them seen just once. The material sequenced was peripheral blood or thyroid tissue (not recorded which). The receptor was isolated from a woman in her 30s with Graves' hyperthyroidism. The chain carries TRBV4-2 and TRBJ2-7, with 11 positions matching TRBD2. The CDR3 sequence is CASSQDSGRVLTEQYF. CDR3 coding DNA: TGTGCCAGCAGCCAAGATAGCGGGAGGGTCCTAACCGAGCAGTACTTC.